Below, one T cell receptor beta chain is given with its context. Its antigen remains unidentified. The sample holds no much larger clone one base away, and base qualities are not on file. The data are from a study of T cells after yellow fever vaccination (dated by TCRdb to between 2018 and 2020). For the study in its entirety: The SMART-Seq v4 Ultra Low Input RNA kit was used to prepare libraries from fractions with low cell numbers. To track T-cell clones before and after primary and booster YFV17D yellow fever vaccination, bulk TCR alpha and beta repertoires were sequenced longitudinally. Two healthy male donors, one aged 18 to 30 and one aged 30 to 39 years, were included in the cohort. Blood samples were taken at several timepoints before and after primary and secondary immunization, and bulk PBMC replicates and cell subsets were isolated.

Sequenced using an Illumina NovaSeq 6000. TCR cDNA was synthesized by 5'RACE template switching, through which a universal primer site and unique molecular identifiers were introduced. Priming for cDNA synthesis came from both the TCR alpha and TCR beta constant segments. Libraries were amplified in two PCR steps, with sample barcodes and sequencing adapters added in the second step. Sequencing of the libraries was done on either Illumina HiSeq 2500 (2x100 bp) or NovaSeq (2x150 bp). In the original analysis: MIGEC was used to demultiplex reads and collapse the reads into UMI consensus sequences, and MiXCR was used for V(D)J alignment. Vaccine-responding clonotypes were identified with edgeR using replicate PBMC samples, with FDR below 0.01 and a log2 fold change above 5 up to day 15 being required. Bulk clonotypes were assigned CD4 or CD8 identity according to which sequenced CD4 or CD8 repertoire held them at higher abundance. TCRdb cleaned the public reads at Q25 with fastp, built clones with MiXCR and kept in-frame beta chains. Duplicate CDR3 protein sequences are folded into a single record with the most common DNA and genes. Here the V and J calls rest on TCRdb's processing, not on the authors' analysis. In all, the sample holds 230,000 or so distinct CDR3 sequences, and about 3.5% of those were seen once. 15% to 20% of the sample is held by the ten biggest clonotypes.

CDR1 and CDR2 (SGHRS, YFSETQ) derive from the germline V gene. Unmatched junction bases come to 8, with V trimmed by 3 bases and J by 5 bases. From its cysteine to its phenylalanine, the CDR3 spans 15 amino acids. Only CDR3 DNA is held: 45 bases, read in frame from base 1. The sample's treatment or condition label is to be understood as: live attenuated yellow fever vaccine strain. At every blood-draw timepoint, two biological replicates of bulk PBMCs were collected. PBMCs were isolated from peripheral blood using a standard Ficoll-Paque protocol. TriZol was used to extract RNA from bulk PBMCs, from CD4 and CD8 fractions, and from dextramer-positive and dextramer-negative fractions. General conclusions and limits of the study: The study included only a couple of donors, which limits how far the findings can be generalized. Most clones expanded after primary vaccination (approximately 95% of CD4 and roughly 90% of CD8) were re-detected after the booster, suggesting that broad memory maintenance occurred. Compared with the primary T-cell response, the secondary T-cell response was faster but weaker, reaching its peak on day 5 rather than on day 15. Because abundant contaminating clonotypes from the bulk population could be contained in FACS-sorted repertoires, computational filtering was required. A small fraction of clonotypes appeared in both the CD4 and CD8 compartments, likely as a result of convergent recombination.

The sequence was collected from a young man who received the YFV17D yellow fever vaccine. This receptor chain uses TRBV5-1 and TRBJ2-5, and TRBD1 aligns with 9 junction nucleotides. The source material was PBMCs, sampled 15 days after the yellow fever booster vaccination. The DNA sequence is given as TGCGCCAGCAGCTCCTTTGGGACAGGGTCCGAGACCCAGTACTTC. Its protein reads: CASSSFGTGSETQYF.